These 29 T cell receptor beta chains share one sample of origin, sequenced in a study of memory CD4+ T cells and cytomegalovirus serostatus. Profiled with immunoSEQ multiplex PCR; TCRdb holds only in-frame clones, not every one. The sample includes 35,000 to 50,000 clones, 60% to 85% seen only once; the top ten take around 0.5%. Single viable CD3+CD4+CD8-CD45RO+ cells were sorted as the memory CD4+ T cells. The sequenced sample consisted of memory CD4+ T cells from blood. These receptors all come from an adult in good health and CMV-seronegative.

The V and J genes are TRBV6-1 and TRBJ1-1; possibly TRBD1 for D (5 bases). This CDR3 has 11 residues. The V end lost 4 bases, the J end lost 8 bases, and 8 bases lay between the germline ends. CDR1 is MNHNS, CDR2 SASEGT, per germline. As DNA, the CDR3 is TGTGCCAGCAGTGCTTGGACAGAAGCTTTCTTT. The encoded protein is CASSAWTEAFF.

The CDR3 sequence: CASSLTPGDTQYF. The CDR3 DNA follows: TGTGCCAGCAGCCTGACGCCTGGAGATACGCAGTATTTT. This chain connects TRBV4-2 to TRBJ2-3; no clear D. Per the germline V gene, CDR1 is LGHNA and CDR2 is YNFKEQ. The CDR3 sequence is 13 residues long. The germline V and J ends were trimmed by 4 bases and 5 bases, with 10 bases remaining between them.

This chain uses TRBV7-9 with TRBJ2-7, with TRBD1 matching 8 bases. Germline V lookup: CDR1 SEHNR, CDR2 FQNEAQ (reference sequence). This CDR3 contains 14 residues. The ends lost 3 bases at V and 3 bases at J; junction bases unmatched: 4. This CDR3 reads CASSFAGGSYEQYF. Here the CDR3 DNA reads TGTGCCAGCAGCTTTGCAGGGGGCAGCTACGAGCAGTACTTC.

CDR3 sequence reads: CASSIPRGAGNTIYF. The CDR3 nucleotides read TGTGCCAGTAGTATCCCACGCGGAGCTGGAAACACCATATATTTT. V gene TRBV19 combines with J gene TRBJ1-3; D is ambiguous. Germline CDR1 and CDR2: LNHDA and SQIVND (reference sequence). The V and J ends lost 3 bases and 2 bases respectively, with 11 bases between them. This CDR3 spans 15 amino acids.

V is TRBV11-2 and J is TRBJ2-1; 7 positions match TRBD1. CDR3 length: 15 amino acids. The V segment lost 3 bases and the J segment 0 bases; nucleotides outside the gene matches: 2. Germline V gene sequence: CDR1 SGHAT, CDR2 FQNNGV. Here the CDR3 reads CASSFGTVSYNEQFF. CDR3 DNA sequence: TGTGCCAGCAGCTTCGGGACAGTCTCCTACAATGAGCAGTTCTTC.

The chain uses TRBV5-4 and TRBJ2-3, with 7 positions matching TRBD2. Germline lookup yields CDR1 SGHNT and CDR2 YYREEE (reference sequence). J was trimmed by 1 base and V by 4 bases; bases with no gene match: 6. This CDR3 contains 15 residues. CDR3 DNA sequence: TGTGCCAGCAGCCTGGGACTAAGCGGCACAGATACGCAGTATTTT. Protein: CASSLGLSGTDTQYF.

By its share, this clone is medium-sized. The chain joins TRBV2 to TRBJ1-2; D unclear. The CDR3 is made up of 11 amino acids. Germline V gene sequence: CDR1 SNHLY, CDR2 FYNNEI. Between the trimmed V and J ends, which lost 3 bases and 10 bases, there was a span of 9 bases. The CDR3 DNA sequence: TGTGCCAGCAGTGATCCAGCAGTCTACACCTTC. It specifies CASSDPAVYTF.

V gene TRBV10-2 combines with J gene TRBJ1-5, with D hard to call. The CDR3 runs 13 residues. V gave up 0 bases and J gave up 6 bases, with 6 bases separating them. Per germline, CDR1 WSHSY and CDR2 SAAADI. CDR3 nucleotide sequence: TGCGCCAGCAGTGAGTCGGGATTTCAGCCCCAGCATTTT. Protein product: CASSESGFQPQHF.

The rearrangement links TRBV7-8 to TRBJ2-1, with D maybe TRBD2 (6 bases). Germline V CDR1 and CDR2: SGHVS, FQNEAQ. The CDR3 sequence is 17 residues long. V lost 1 base, J lost 0 bases, and 13 bases lay in between. CDR3 coding DNA: TGTGCCAGCAGCTTAGGGATTGCGGGGAGCTCCTACAATGAGCAGTTCTTC. It encodes CASSLGIAGSSYNEQFF.

The chain has TRBV28 and TRBJ2-3, with a possible D match to TRBD2 (5 bases). CDR3 length equals 18 residues. Looked up from germline, CDR1 is MDHEN and CDR2 is SYDVKM. Between the trimmed V and J ends, which lost 3 bases and 7 bases, there was a span of 26 bases. The CDR3 spells CASSFSLGDALGTNTQYF. In DNA form, the CDR3 reads TGTGCCAGCAGTTTTTCTTTGGGAGACGCTCTAGGTACCAATACGCAGTATTTT.

The chain is built from TRBV7-9 and TRBJ2-3; D possibly corresponds to TRBD1 (5 bases). The germline gives CDR1 SEHNR, CDR2 FQNEAQ (reference sequence). V was shortened by 1 base and J by 1 base, with 12 bases between the two germline ends. There are 16 residues in the CDR3. CDR3: CASSLGDSSRTDTQYF. CDR3 coding DNA: TGTGCCAGCAGCTTAGGCGACAGTTCCCGCACAGATACGCAGTATTTT.

The chain is built from TRBV7-8 and TRBJ1-3; D perhaps matches TRBD1 (6 bases). CDR1 and CDR2 (germline): SGHVS, FQNEAQ. Trimming stripped 1 base from V and 10 bases from J, with 14 bases between. The CDR3 has 14 amino acids. Here the CDR3 DNA reads TGTGCCAGCAGCTTAGTTTGGGGGCAAGGGACCATATATTTT. Its protein is CASSLVWGQGTIYF.

V usage is TRBV7-9 and J usage is TRBJ2-5; the D is unclear. Deletions cut 3 bases from V and 2 bases from J, with 10 bases between. Germline loops: CDR1 SEHNR, CDR2 FQNEAQ (reference sequence). The length of the CDR3 is 14 residues. The chain's CDR3 is CASSFWGTQETQYF. The DNA for the CDR3 is TGTGCCAGCAGCTTCTGGGGAACACAAGAGACCCAGTACTTC.

The chain recombines TRBV7-2 with TRBJ1-2; no reliable D call. Germline CDR1 reads SGHTA; CDR2 reads FQGNSA. The V end lost 3 bases, the J end lost 4 bases, and 9 bases lay between the germline ends. This CDR3 contains 13 residues. The CDR3 bases are TGTGCCAGCAGCTTTACAATGTCCTATGGCTACACCTTC. Residues: CASSFTMSYGYTF.

The chain combines TRBV9 with TRBJ2-3; no clear D gene. Germline V lookup: CDR1 SGDLS, CDR2 YYNGEE. The CDR3 loop spans 13 amino acids. V dropped 0 bases and J dropped 2 bases, with 4 bases sitting between them. In nucleotides, the CDR3 is TGTGCCAGCAGCGTAGGACCCACAGATACGCAGTATTTT. It translates to CASSVGPTDTQYF.

This clone was seen only a few times. The genes are TRBV30 and TRBJ1-1; D might be TRBD1 (5 bases). The germline V and J ends were trimmed by 2 bases and 8 bases, with 12 bases remaining between them. CDR1 and CDR2 (germline): GTSNPN, SVGIG (reference sequence). The CDR3 runs 12 residues. The CDR3 is CAWSHAGAEAFF. The DNA for the CDR3 is TGTGCCTGGAGTCACGCCGGGGCAGAAGCTTTCTTT.

This rearrangement joins TRBV5-4 to TRBJ2-3; 10 positions match TRBD2. V shed 2 bases, J shed 9 bases, and the junction held 3 bases outside the gene matches. Germline V gene sequence: CDR1 SGHNT, CDR2 YYREEE (reference sequence). The CDR3 length is 13 residues. For the CDR3, the DNA is TGTGCCAGCAGCTTAAATAGCGGGGGGACGCAGTATTTT. Translating it yields CASSLNSGGTQYF.

The chain carries TRBV10-3 and TRBJ2-5; 8 bases are a match to TRBD1. The V gene's germline CDR1 is ENHRY and CDR2 SYGVKD. V lost 5 bases and J lost 3; bases outside the gene matches: 2. This CDR3 contains 13 residues. In nucleotides, the CDR3 is TGTGCCATCAGTAAGGACAGGGAAGAGACCCAGTACTTC. Protein: CAISKDREETQYF.

The chain joins TRBV4-2 to TRBJ1-4, with 7 bases fitting TRBD1. Germline V gene lookup returns CDR1 LGHNA and CDR2 YNFKEQ. The J segment lost 5 bases and the V segment lost 4 bases, leaving 7 bases of the junction unmatched. The CDR3 totals 15 residues. CDR3 loop: CASSPAGTENEKLFF. CDR3 in DNA: TGTGCCAGCAGCCCAGCTGGGACAGAAAATGAAAAACTGTTTTTT.

The rearrangement uses TRBV5-4 and TRBJ2-5; D is undetermined. The CDR3 is 13 amino acids. Germline values: CDR1 SGHNT, CDR2 YYREEE (reference sequence). V shed 4 bases and J shed 0 bases, with 7 bases lying between them. For the CDR3, the DNA is TGTGCCAGCAGCCCTATAAACCAAGAGACCCAGTACTTC. Translated: CASSPINQETQYF.

The rearrangement joins TRBV5-1 to TRBJ1-1; TRBD1 is a possible D gene (5 bases). The CDR3 spans 14 residues. V shed 3 bases and J shed 2 bases, with 11 bases lying between them. The germline V gene has CDR1 SGHRS and CDR2 YFSETQ. CDR3 DNA: TGCGCCAGCAGCTACAAGGACACCAACACTGAAGCTTTCTTT. It codes for CASSYKDTNTEAFF. Full variable domain (remainder filled in from reference TRBV5-1 and TRBJ1-1): KAGVTQTPRYLIKTRGQQVTLSCSPISGHRSVSWYQQTPGQGLQFLFEYFSETQRNKGNFPGRFSGRQFSNSRSEMNVSTLELGDSALYLCASSYKDTNTEAFFGQGTRLTVV.

This rearrangement joins TRBV2 to TRBJ1-1; D not certain. The germline CDR1 and CDR2 sequences are SNHLY and FYNNEI. The CDR3 has 13 residues. CDR3 sequence: CARRGRRDTEAFF. The CDR3 DNA sequence: TGTGCTCGCAGAGGGCGACGAGACACTGAAGCTTTCTTT.

The chain uses TRBV2 and TRBJ1-5; TRBD1 matches at 7 bases. Germline V gene data show CDR1 as SNHLY and CDR2 as FYNNEI. V lost 6 bases and J lost 1; bases outside the gene matches: 9. This CDR3 spans 16 amino acids. The CDR3 DNA follows: TGTGCCAGCAGGCCCACAGGGGCAGGGAGCAATCAGCCCCAGCATTTT. Encoded protein: CASRPTGAGSNQPQHF.

The chain carries TRBV9 and TRBJ1-3, with D uncertain. V lost 3 bases to trimming and J lost 2 bases, with 12 bases between them. From germline, CDR1 is SGDLS and CDR2 YYNGEE. The CDR3 runs 15 residues. The CDR3, as DNA: TGTGCCAGCAGCGAGAGCCAGTACCCTGGAAACACCATATATTTT. Protein: CASSESQYPGNTIYF. The full variable domain, in which reference TRBV9 and TRBJ1-3 provide the parts outside the CDR3, is DSGVTQTPKHLITATGQRVTLRCSPRSGDLSVYWYQQSLDQGLQFLIQYYNGEERAKGNILERFSAQQFPDLHSELNLSSLELGDSALYFCASSESQYPGNTIYFGEGSWLTVV.

This clone was counted once. This chain links TRBV6-5 with TRBJ2-7; no reliable D call. V dropped 6 bases and J dropped 6 bases, with 15 bases sitting between them. This CDR3 is 13 amino acids long. Germline V gives CDR1 MNHEY, CDR2 SVGAGI. In DNA, the CDR3 is TGTGCCAGCAGACGAGGACCGTCTTCCGAGCAGTACTTC. Translating gives CASRRGPSSEQYF.

The chain has TRBV5-1 and TRBJ1-5; TRBD1 is a possible D gene (5 bases). Between the trimmed V and J ends, which lost 0 bases and 1 base, there was a span of 8 bases. The CDR3 is made up of 15 amino acids. The germline V gene encodes CDR1 SGHRS and CDR2 YFSETQ. CDR3 amino acids: CASSLEGASNQPQHF. The CDR3, as DNA: TGCGCCAGCAGCTTGGAAGGGGCGAGCAATCAGCCCCAGCATTTT.

The chain carries TRBV11-2 and TRBJ2-2; D gene uncertain. CDR3 length equals 16 residues. Trimming shortened V by 2 bases and J by 0 bases, and 10 bases separated the two germline ends. Germline V gene sequence: CDR1 SGHAT, CDR2 FQNNGV. The CDR3 reads CASSLKLTANTGELFF. CDR3 coding DNA: TGTGCCAGCAGCTTAAAATTGACCGCGAACACCGGGGAGCTGTTTTTT.

The J gene is TRBJ2-3, the V gene TRBV27; D gene unclear. Looked up from germline, CDR1 is MNHEY and CDR2 is SMNVEV (reference sequence). Trimming cost V 6 bases and J 6 bases, with 7 bases left between them. CDR3 size: 11 residues. CDR3 in amino acids: CASRLGDTQYF. In nucleotides, the CDR3 is TGTGCCAGCAGGCTAGGTGATACGCAGTATTTT.

This clone was counted a few times. V gene TRBV4-1 combines with J gene TRBJ1-6; no definite D call. The CDR3 contains 14 residues. V shed 0 bases and J shed 8 bases, with 8 bases lying between them. The germline V gene encodes CDR1 MGHRA and CDR2 YSYEKL. The CDR3 loop is CASSQDQTYSPLHF. The CDR3 nucleotides read TGCGCCAGCAGCCAAGATCAAACATATTCACCCCTCCACTTT.